The rows below give T cell receptor beta chains drawn from one sample of a study of blood T cell repertoires in COVID-19. Clones were read by immunoSEQ multiplex PCR, and TCRdb kept only the in-frame ones, dropping some. The sample has roughly 100,000 clones, 70% to 90% seen once; the top ten hold 15% to 20%. Source material: peripheral blood. These receptors were obtained from a human donor in a cohort sampled during active COVID-19. CDR3s include the opening cysteine and the closing phenylalanine or tryptophan. Each record gives: D gene, J gene, clone size, V gene, CDR3 DNA, CDR3 protein. A D gene is named only where the DNA matches it firmly. Some rows mark clone size as missing; the rest say once, few, many or name a class of expanded clone.

NA,TRBJ2-1,many,TRBV7-9,TGTGCCAGCAGCTTAGCGCGGTCTGGCAATGAGCAGTTCTTC,CASSLARSGNEQFF
NA,TRBJ2-1,NA,TRBV5-6,TGTGCCAGCAGCTTGGTAGTGACTAGAGGGTACAATGAGCAGTTCTTC,CASSLVVTRGYNEQFF
NA,TRBJ2-7,NA,TRBV21-1,TGTGCCAGCAACGCGGGACTAGCGGTGAACTACGAGCAGTACTTC,CASNAGLAVNYEQYF
NA,TRBJ2-3,NA,TRBV27,TGTGCCAGCAGTCCCGGGACAGATACGCAGTATTTT,CASSPGTDTQYF
NA,TRBJ1-3,NA,TRBV10-3,TGTGCCATCAACATCGACAACTCTGGAAACACCATATATTTT,CAINIDNSGNTIYF
TRBD1,TRBJ2-7,NA,TRBV28,TGTGCCAGCAGTTCCGGATACAGGGGAATATCCTACGAGCAGTACTTC,CASSSGYRGISYEQYF
TRBD2,TRBJ2-7,NA,TRBV4-1,TGCGCCAGCAGCCAGCCCCTAGCGGGAGGATTTTACGAGCAGTACTTC,CASSQPLAGGFYEQYF
TRBD1,TRBJ2-7,NA,TRBV27,TGTGCCAGCAGTTGGGGGACAGGGCGCTACGAGCAGTACTTC,CASSWGTGRYEQYF
NA,TRBJ1-3,NA,TRBV2,TGTGCCAGCAGTGTTAGGGGTACCTCTGGAAACACCATATATTTT,CASSVRGTSGNTIYF
TRBD1,TRBJ1-4,NA,TRBV3-1/TRBV3-2,TGTGCCAGCAGCTCTACAGGGGGCTACTCAACTAATGAAAAACTGTTTTTT,CASSSTGGYSTNEKLFF
TRBD1,TRBJ1-5,NA,TRBV6-2/TRBV6-3,TGTGCCAGCAGCCGTGGGACAGGGTATAGCAATCAGCCCCAGCATTTT,CASSRGTGYSNQPQHF
NA,TRBJ2-4,NA,TRBV11-1,TGTGCCAGCACCGTCAGTGGGGGACTAGCCAAAAACATTCAGTACTTC,CASTVSGGLAKNIQYF
TRBD1,TRBJ1-2,NA,TRBV19,TGTGCCAGTAGTATACAAGGACAGGGTGGGGATGGCTACACCTTC,CASSIQGQGGDGYTF
TRBD1,TRBJ1-2,NA,TRBV5-1,TGCGCCAGCAGCTTGGATCCGGGACAGGGTTATCCGGTCTGGGGCTACACCTTC,CASSLDPGQGYPVWGYTF
NA,TRBJ1-4,NA,TRBV29-1,TGCAGCGTTGAAGGCAGAACAACTAATGAAAAACTGTTTTTT,CSVEGRTTNEKLFF
NA,TRBJ2-2,NA,TRBV5-4,TGTGCCAGCAGCTTGGGAGGGGGGGCCGGGGAGCTGTTTTTT,CASSLGGGAGELFF
NA,TRBJ2-6,NA,TRBV28,TGTGCCAGCAGTTTACTAGGCACTCGGGGGGCCAACGTCCTGACTTTC,CASSLLGTRGANVLTF
TRBD2,TRBJ2-3,NA,TRBV18,TGTGCCAGCTCACCGTTAGCGGGAGGCCCCGGGGAAGATACGCAGTATTTT,CASSPLAGGPGEDTQYF
NA,TRBJ2-7,NA,TRBV5-5,TGTGCCAGCAGCTTCGGCGGGACCCCCTTTAGCGAGCAGTACTTC,CASSFGGTPFSEQYF
TRBD2,TRBJ2-3,NA,TRBV7-2,TGTGCCAGCAGCTTAGGAGCGGGAGGGGTGGCAGATACGCAGTATTTT,CASSLGAGGVADTQYF
NA,TRBJ1-2,NA,TRBV28,TGTGCCAGCAGTTTTGACACAAGCTATGGCTACACCTTC,CASSFDTSYGYTF
NA,TRBJ1-1,once,TRBV2,TGTGCCAGCAAGGCCAGGGAAGGGGGAACTGAAGCTTTCTTT,CASKAREGGTEAFF
NA,TRBJ2-2,NA,TRBV4-3,TGCGCCAGCAGCCAAGTGTTATGGGAGCTGTTTTTT,CASSQVLWELFF
TRBD1,TRBJ2-1,NA,TRBV25-1,TGTGCCAGCAGCGCAACAGGGGGCTCCTACAATGAGCAGTTCTTC,CASSATGGSYNEQFF
NA,TRBJ2-5,NA,TRBV7-3,TGTGCCAGCAGCTGGAGTGGCGGCAGTAACCAAGAGACCCAGTACTTC,CASSWSGGSNQETQYF
TRBD1,TRBJ1-2,NA,TRBV19,TGTGCCAGTAGTATAGATCCTCGACAGGGCGAGCATGCGGCCTACACCTTC,CASSIDPRQGEHAAYTF
TRBD2,TRBJ2-1,NA,TRBV7-3,TGTGCCAGCAGCTTAACGGGAGTGTCGACTAGCGGGAGGCGTGGGAATGAGCAGTTCTTC,CASSLTGVSTSGRRGNEQFF
NA,TRBJ2-1,NA,TRBV7-2,TGTGCCAGCAGCTATCACGCAGGCTCCTACAATGAGCAGTTCTTC,CASSYHAGSYNEQFF
NA,TRBJ1-5,NA,TRBV15,TGTGCCACGGGACAAAGCAATCAGCCCCAGCATTTT,CATGQSNQPQHF
NA,TRBJ1-4,NA,TRBV19,TGTGCCAGTAGTGTCCAGATTAATGAAAAACTGTTTTTT,CASSVQINEKLFF
TRBD2,TRBJ2-5,medium-sized,TRBV11-2,TGTGCCAGCAGCTTACTAGGGAGGGAAGAAGAGACCCAGTACTTC,CASSLLGREEETQYF
TRBD1,TRBJ1-2,NA,TRBV5-1,TGCGCCAGCAGCCAAAAGAGTCCGGGACAGGGGTATGAAGGCTACACCTTC,CASSQKSPGQGYEGYTF
NA,TRBJ1-3,NA,TRBV29-1,TGCAGCGTTTCTTCCGGAGGAGGAAACACCATATATTTT,CSVSSGGGNTIYF
NA,TRBJ2-5,NA,TRBV19,TGTGCCAGTAGTTCGTCAGGTCCCGAGACCCAGTACTTC,CASSSSGPETQYF
NA,TRBJ2-3,NA,TRBV4-1,TGCGCCAGCAGCCAAGAACAGGCTACGACGCAGTATTTT,CASSQEQATTQYF
NA,TRBJ1-1,NA,TRBV28,TGTGCCAGCAGTCCCTCCCCACAGGGCATGAACACTGAAGCTTTCTTT,CASSPSPQGMNTEAFF
NA,TRBJ1-2,NA,TRBV20-1,TGCAGTGCTAGTATAGCAGGGGACTATGGCTACACCTTC,CSASIAGDYGYTF
TRBD2,TRBJ2-7,NA,TRBV11-2,TGTGCCAGCAGCTTAGGCGGGACTAGCGGGAGCGGTATTACCTACGAGCAGTACTTC,CASSLGGTSGSGITYEQYF
NA,TRBJ1-3,NA,TRBV6-1,TGTGCCAGCAGTGAAGTAAGAGGAGGGGTTGCTGGAAACACCATATATTTT,CASSEVRGGVAGNTIYF
TRBD2,TRBJ2-5,NA,TRBV28,TGTGCCAGCACCGGCTCGGGGAGGGCACGAGAGACCCAGTACTTC,CASTGSGRARETQYF
NA,TRBJ2-2,once,TRBV9,TGTGCCAGCAGCGTGTTGTCCGTCGGCGGGGAGCTGTTTTTT,CASSVLSVGGELFF
TRBD1,TRBJ2-2,NA,TRBV29-1,TGCAGCGGATCCGGGACAGACTTCACCGGGGAGCTGTTTTTT,CSGSGTDFTGELFF
NA,TRBJ2-1,NA,TRBV6-2/TRBV6-3,TGTGCCAGCAGTTACCCATCGGACTCATCCAATGAGCAGTTCTTC,CASSYPSDSSNEQFF
NA,TRBJ1-4,NA,TRBV12-3/TRBV12-4,TGTGCCAGCAGTTTTTCGGGTCCCGAAAAACTGTTTTTT,CASSFSGPEKLFF
NA,TRBJ1-1,NA,TRBV6-1,TGTGCCAGCAGTGAGAATGGTAGGAACACTGAAGCTTTCTTT,CASSENGRNTEAFF
NA,TRBJ2-7,NA,TRBV7-2,TGTGCCAGCAGCTTAGCGTCTTTGCAGGTAGCGGTTTACGAGCAGTACTTC,CASSLASLQVAVYEQYF
TRBD2,TRBJ2-7,once,TRBV7-8,TGTGCCAGCAGCTCAACTAGCGGGAGGGCCCGCGAGCAGTACTTC,CASSSTSGRAREQYF
TRBD1,TRBJ1-1,NA,TRBV29-1,TGCAGCGTCTCGACAGGGGGCAACACTGAAGCTTTCTTT,CSVSTGGNTEAFF
NA,TRBJ2-7,NA,TRBV11-2,TGTGCCAGCAGCTTAGCAGGAAGTTACGAGCAGTACTTC,CASSLAGSYEQYF
NA,TRBJ1-2,few,TRBV18,TGTGCCAGCTCACCACAACAAGAGGCCTATGGCTACACCTTC,CASSPQQEAYGYTF
TRBD2,TRBJ2-1,NA,TRBV7-3,TGTGCCAGCAGCTCAGGACTAGCGCCGAACAATGAGCAGTTCTTC,CASSSGLAPNNEQFF
NA,TRBJ1-6,once,TRBV27,TGTGCCAGCCGAGGGCAGGGGATTTCACCCCTCCACTTT,CASRGQGISPLHF
NA,TRBJ1-3,NA,TRBV5-1,TGCGCCAGCAGCTTCCACCTAGACTCTGGAAACACCATATATTTT,CASSFHLDSGNTIYF
NA,TRBJ2-6,NA,TRBV6-2/TRBV6-3,TGTGCCAGCAGTCCCTCGAGGTATCGGACTACCTACTCTGGGGCCAACGTCCTGACTTTC,CASSPSRYRTTYSGANVLTF
NA,TRBJ1-5,NA,TRBV19,TGTGCCAGTAGTCCGATATATCGGGGGGATCAGCCCCAGCATTTT,CASSPIYRGDQPQHF
NA,TRBJ1-3,many,TRBV7-9,TGTGCCAGCAGCTTAGATAGAAACACCATATATTTT,CASSLDRNTIYF